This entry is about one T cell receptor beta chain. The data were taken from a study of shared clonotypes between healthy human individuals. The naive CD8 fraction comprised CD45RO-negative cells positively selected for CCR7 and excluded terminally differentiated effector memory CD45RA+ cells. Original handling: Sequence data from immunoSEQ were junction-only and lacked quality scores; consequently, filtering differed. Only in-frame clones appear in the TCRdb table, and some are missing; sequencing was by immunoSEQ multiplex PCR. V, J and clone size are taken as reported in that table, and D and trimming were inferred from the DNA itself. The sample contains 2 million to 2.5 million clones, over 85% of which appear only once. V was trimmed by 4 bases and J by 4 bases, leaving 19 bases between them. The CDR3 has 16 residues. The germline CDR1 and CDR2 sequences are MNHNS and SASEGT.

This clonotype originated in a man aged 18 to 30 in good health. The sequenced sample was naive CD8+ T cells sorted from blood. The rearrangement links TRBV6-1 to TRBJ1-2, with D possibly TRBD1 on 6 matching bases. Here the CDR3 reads CASSADRSQPAYGYTF. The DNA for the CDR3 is TGTGCCAGCAGTGCCGACAGGTCCCAACCCGCCTATGGCTACACCTTC.